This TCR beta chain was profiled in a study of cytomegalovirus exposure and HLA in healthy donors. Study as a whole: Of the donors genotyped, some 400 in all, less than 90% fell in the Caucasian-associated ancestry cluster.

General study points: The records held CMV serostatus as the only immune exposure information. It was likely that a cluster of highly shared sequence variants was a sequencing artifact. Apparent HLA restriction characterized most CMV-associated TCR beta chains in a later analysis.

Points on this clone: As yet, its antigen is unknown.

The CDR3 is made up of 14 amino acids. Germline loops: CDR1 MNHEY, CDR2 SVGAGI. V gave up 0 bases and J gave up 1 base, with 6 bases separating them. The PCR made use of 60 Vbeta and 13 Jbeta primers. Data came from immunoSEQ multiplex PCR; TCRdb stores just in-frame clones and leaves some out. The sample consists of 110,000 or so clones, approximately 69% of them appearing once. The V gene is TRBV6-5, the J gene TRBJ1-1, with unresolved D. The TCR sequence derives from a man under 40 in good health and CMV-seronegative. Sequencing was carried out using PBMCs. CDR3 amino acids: CASSYSTGNTEAFF. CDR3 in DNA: TGTGCCAGCAGTTACTCGACGGGGAACACTGAAGCTTTCTTT.